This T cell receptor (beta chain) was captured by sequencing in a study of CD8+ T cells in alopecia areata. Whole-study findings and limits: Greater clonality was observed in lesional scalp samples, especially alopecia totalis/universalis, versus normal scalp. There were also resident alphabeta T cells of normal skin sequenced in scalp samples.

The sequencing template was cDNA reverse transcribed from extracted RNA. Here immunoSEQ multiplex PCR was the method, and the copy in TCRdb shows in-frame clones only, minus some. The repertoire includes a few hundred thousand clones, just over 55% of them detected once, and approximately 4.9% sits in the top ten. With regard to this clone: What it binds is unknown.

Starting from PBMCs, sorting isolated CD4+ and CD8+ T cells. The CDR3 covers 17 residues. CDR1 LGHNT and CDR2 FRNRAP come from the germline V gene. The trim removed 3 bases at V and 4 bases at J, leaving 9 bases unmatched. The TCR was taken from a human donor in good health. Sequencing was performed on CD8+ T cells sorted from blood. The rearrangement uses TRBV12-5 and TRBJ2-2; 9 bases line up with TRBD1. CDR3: CASGFYPGTGPTGELFF. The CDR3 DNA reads TGTGCTAGTGGTTTTTACCCCGGGACAGGGCCCACCGGGGAGCTGTTTTTT.